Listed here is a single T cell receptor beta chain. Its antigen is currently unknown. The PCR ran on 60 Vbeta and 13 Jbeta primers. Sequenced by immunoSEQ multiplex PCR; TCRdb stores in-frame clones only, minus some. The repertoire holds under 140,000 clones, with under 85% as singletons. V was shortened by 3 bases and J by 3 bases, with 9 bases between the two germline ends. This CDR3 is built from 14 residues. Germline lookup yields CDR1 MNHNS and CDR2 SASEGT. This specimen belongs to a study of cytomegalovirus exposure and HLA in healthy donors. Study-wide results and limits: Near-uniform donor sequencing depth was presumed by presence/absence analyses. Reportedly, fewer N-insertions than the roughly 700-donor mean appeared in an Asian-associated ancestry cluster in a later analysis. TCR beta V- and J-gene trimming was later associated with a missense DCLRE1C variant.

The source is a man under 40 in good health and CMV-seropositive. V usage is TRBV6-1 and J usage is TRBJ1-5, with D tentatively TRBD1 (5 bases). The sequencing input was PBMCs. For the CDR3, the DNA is TGTGCCAGCAGTGACCAGGGATACAATCAGCCCCAGCATTTT. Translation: CASSDQGYNQPQHF.